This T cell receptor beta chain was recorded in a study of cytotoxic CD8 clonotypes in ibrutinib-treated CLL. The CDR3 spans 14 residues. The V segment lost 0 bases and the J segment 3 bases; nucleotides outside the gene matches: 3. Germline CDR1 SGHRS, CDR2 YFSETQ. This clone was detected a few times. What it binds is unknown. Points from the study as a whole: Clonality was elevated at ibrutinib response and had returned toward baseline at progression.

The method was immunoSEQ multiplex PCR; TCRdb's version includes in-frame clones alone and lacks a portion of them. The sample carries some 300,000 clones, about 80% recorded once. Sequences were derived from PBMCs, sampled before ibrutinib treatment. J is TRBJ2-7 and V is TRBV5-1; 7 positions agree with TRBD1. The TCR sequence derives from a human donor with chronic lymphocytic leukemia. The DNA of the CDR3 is TGCGCCAGCAGCTTGGGACAGGGATTCTACGAGCAGTACTTC. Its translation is CASSLGQGFYEQYF.